The clone carrying this TCR beta chain was seen at least ten times. Its target is not known. Germline CDR1 and CDR2: LGHDT and YNNKEL (reference sequence). V shed 2 bases and J 7 bases; nucleotides not matched to a gene: 10. CDR3 length: 16 residues. Researchers prepared the TCRbeta library using unique molecular identifiers, the study reports. A single record per CDR3 protein comes from TCRdb applying MiXCR to the PCR reads. There are tens of thousands of distinct CDR3 sequences in the sample; roughly 5.2% occur only once, and under 20% lies in the top ten. The sample originates from a study of T-cell reconstitution after alpha-beta-depleted transplantation in children. Findings of the study overall: Newly produced T cells mostly accounted for T-cell counts and diversity one year post-transplant. Reportedly, only several hundred clones from non-depleted graft cells drove alpha-beta T-cell counts at about two months.

The chain uses TRBV3-1 and TRBJ2-2; TRBD1 matches 7 bases. The material was PBMCs, mostly from graft donor cells, obtained 180 days after TCRalphabeta/CD19-depleted stem cell transplant. The receptor was isolated from a boy in the first two years of life who had a stem cell transplant for acute myeloid leukemia, so the T cells may come from the graft donor. CDR3 bases: TGTGCCAGCAGCCAAACCCTTGACAGGGCTGGCGGGGAGCTGTTTTTT. The encoded protein is CASSQTLDRAGGELFF.